This T cell receptor beta chain appears in the sequencing data of a study of immune evolution from preneoplasia to lung adenocarcinoma. Repertoires were generated with immunoSEQ multiplex PCR, while TCRdb's copy carries only in-frame clones and drops some. The sample yields around 41,000 clones, less than 80% seen once. Resections took place in Japan or China from 2014 to 2017. The CDR3 has 15 amino acids. Germline V gene lookup returns CDR1 MNHEY and CDR2 SMNVEV (reference sequence). The germline V and J ends were trimmed by 5 bases and 8 bases, with 19 bases remaining between them. V is TRBV27 and J is TRBJ2-4; D call uncertain. This TCR was recovered from a person between 55 and 69 years old with lung adenocarcinoma. The sample consisted of FFPE invasive lung adenocarcinoma tissue. The CDR3 loop is CASSDDTTHGDIQYF. In DNA, the CDR3 is TGTGCCAGCAGTGACGACACTACTCATGGGGACATTCAGTACTTC.